The sequence of this T cell receptor beta chain was determined in a study of T cells after yellow fever vaccination. This CDR3 has 14 residues. Per germline, CDR1 SEHNR and CDR2 FQNEAQ (reference sequence). Trimming took 5 bases from V and 3 from J, leaving 10 bases between them. TCRdb redid the calling of the 5' RACE reads with MiXCR, one entry per CDR3 protein. Among hundreds of thousands of distinct CDR3 sequences listed, 9.5% to 13% were seen once. The sequence derives from a man younger than 35 who received the YFV17D yellow fever vaccine. This specimen consisted of PBMCs, obtained on the day of the first yellow fever vaccination. The rearrangement uses TRBV7-9 and TRBJ2-2, with D possibly being TRBD2 (5 bases). CDR3 in amino acids: CASSAGVYTGELFF. CDR3 DNA: TGTGCCAGCAGCGCGGGTGTTTACACCGGGGAGCTGTTTTTT.